This T cell receptor (beta chain) was captured by sequencing in a study of PD-L1 blockade in urothelial cancer. V was pared by 0 bases and J by 1 base, with 7 bases between. From germline, CDR1 is LGHNA and CDR2 YNFKEQ. The CDR3 consists of 15 residues. Every PCR was spiked with synthetic TCR analog templates. TCRdb's table, derived via immunoSEQ multiplex PCR, lists solely in-frame clones and lacks some. The table shows 85,000 to 90,000 clones, with 70% to 90% occurring only once. Time point meaning: pretreatment peripheral blood. This TCR was sampled from a woman older than 75 with urothelial cancer. The V gene is TRBV4-2, the J gene TRBJ1-5; D perhaps matches TRBD1 (5 bases). The specimen was PBMCs, collected around atezolizumab (anti-PD-L1) treatment. This CDR3 reads CASSQDRVSNQPQHF. Here the CDR3 DNA reads TGTGCCAGCAGCCAAGACAGGGTGAGCAATCAGCCCCAGCATTTT.